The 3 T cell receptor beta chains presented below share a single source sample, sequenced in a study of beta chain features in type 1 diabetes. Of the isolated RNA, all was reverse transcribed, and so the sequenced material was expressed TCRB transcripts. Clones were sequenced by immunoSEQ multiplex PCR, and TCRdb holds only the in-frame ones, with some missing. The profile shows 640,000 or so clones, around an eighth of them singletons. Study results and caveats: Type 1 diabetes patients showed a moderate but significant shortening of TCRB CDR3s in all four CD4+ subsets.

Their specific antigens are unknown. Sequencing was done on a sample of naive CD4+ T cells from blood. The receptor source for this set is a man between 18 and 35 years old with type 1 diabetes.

The CDR3 DNA is TGTGCCAGCAGCTTAGAGAGTCAGAACACTGAAGCTTTCTTT. This sequence encodes CASSLESQNTEAFF. This chain uses TRBV7-8 with TRBJ1-1; D not certain. This CDR3 is 14 amino acids long. Trimming shortened V by 1 base and J by 1 base, and 7 bases separated the two germline ends. Germline V lookup: CDR1 SGHVS, CDR2 FQNEAQ.

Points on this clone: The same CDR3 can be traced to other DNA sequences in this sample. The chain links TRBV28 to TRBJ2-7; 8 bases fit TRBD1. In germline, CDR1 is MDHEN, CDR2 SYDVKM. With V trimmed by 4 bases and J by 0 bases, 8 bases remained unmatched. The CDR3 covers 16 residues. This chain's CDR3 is CASSSPGQGSSYEQYF. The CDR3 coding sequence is TGTGCCAGCAGTTCCCCCGGACAGGGAAGCTCCTACGAGCAGTACTTC.

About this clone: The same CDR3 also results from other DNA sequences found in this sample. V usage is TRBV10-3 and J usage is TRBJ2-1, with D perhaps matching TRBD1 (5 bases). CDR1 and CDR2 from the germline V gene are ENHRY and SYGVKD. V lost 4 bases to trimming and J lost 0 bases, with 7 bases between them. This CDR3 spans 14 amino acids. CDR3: CAISGQSSYNEQFF. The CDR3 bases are TGTGCCATCAGTGGACAGAGCTCCTACAATGAGCAGTTCTTC.